This TCR beta chain was recorded in a study of Graves' ophthalmopathy and Graves' hyperthyroidism. Germline assignment: CDR1 MRHNA and CDR2 SNTAGT. Trimming took 6 bases from V and 0 from J, leaving 24 bases between them. The CDR3 contains 19 residues. This clonotype has a count of ten or more. Amplified TCR beta CDR3 regions were obtained using RNA transcripts as template. Second-round multiplex PCR followed a first-round RT-PCR using HTBI primers. TCRdb reprocessed the multiplex PCR reads with MiXCR, giving one entry per CDR3 protein. Seen here are 360,000 or so distinct CDR3 sequences, about 16% observed once, and the top ten hold approximately 1.4%.

This receptor was taken from a young woman with Graves' ophthalmopathy. The rearrangement joins TRBV6-4 to TRBJ1-5; D is possibly TRBD1 (5 bases). Sequencing was performed on peripheral blood. The CDR3 is CASSDARVAGSVSNQPQHF. For the CDR3, the DNA is TGTGCCAGCAGCGACGCCAGGGTCGCGGGGTCGGTTAGCAATCAGCCCCAGCATTTT.